Presented here are 32 T cell receptor beta chains from one specimen sequenced in a study of Ad26.COV2.S vaccination and SARS-CoV-2 variants. Treatment given: roughly 18 received Ad26.COV2.S at low or high dose, single or two shots; five or six received placebo; per-sample allocation not given. Collection of the samples took place on day 63 after the first injection of vaccine or placebo. Clones were sequenced by immunoSEQ multiplex PCR, and TCRdb holds only the in-frame ones, with some missing. The repertoire holds around 300,000 clones, with about 86% as singletons. The sample was peripheral blood, taken in a trial of Ad26.COV2.S vaccine versus placebo. The source of these receptors is a person aged 18-60 years who received the Ad26.COV2.S COVID-19 vaccine or a placebo.

J is TRBJ2-7 and V is TRBV19; the D is unclear. The CDR3 covers 14 residues. Trimming stripped 1 base from V and 1 base from J, with 8 bases between. CDR1 and CDR2 (germline): LNHDA, SQIVND (reference sequence). CDR3 residues: CASSIAHGSYEQYF. The CDR3 DNA reads TGTGCCAGTAGTATAGCCCACGGGTCCTACGAGCAGTACTTC.

This rearrangement joins TRBV7-3 to TRBJ2-3, with unresolved D. The CDR3 is 14 residues long. V lost 5 bases and J lost 2, with 11 bases in between. Germline V lookup: CDR1 SGHTA, CDR2 FQGTGA. CDR3 residues: CASSPLGITDTQYF. The CDR3 DNA follows: TGTGCCAGCAGCCCTCTGGGGATCACAGATACGCAGTATTTT.

The J gene is TRBJ2-1, the V gene TRBV20-1, with D maybe TRBD2 (5 bases). The germline V gene encodes CDR1 DFQATT and CDR2 SNEGSKA (reference sequence). This CDR3 is 15 amino acids long. V gave up 3 bases and J gave up 2 bases, with 14 bases separating them. DNA for the CDR3: TGCAGTGCTAGTTCGGTTGAGCGGACCTACAATGAGCAGTTCTTC. It encodes CSASSVERTYNEQFF.

The chain combines TRBV7-9 with TRBJ1-3; D uncertain. Per the germline V gene, CDR1 is SEHNR and CDR2 is FQNEAQ (reference sequence). The CDR3 spans 14 residues. V was shortened by 5 bases and J by 4 bases, with 12 bases between the two germline ends. DNA of the CDR3: TGTGCCAGCAGCCCCGTGGTGGGAGGAAACACCATATATTTT. Protein product: CASSPVVGGNTIYF.

The rearrangement uses TRBV3-1 (or the pseudogene TRBV3-2) and TRBJ2-3, with unresolved D. Trimming stripped 6 bases from V and 4 bases from J, with 17 bases between. Germline V gives CDR1 LGHDT, CDR2 YNNKEL (reference sequence). The CDR3 length is 15 residues. The CDR3 DNA follows: TGTGCCAGCAGTCTAAGGGAAGTAGCCCCAGATACGCAGTATTTT. It encodes CASSLREVAPDTQYF.

A single count supports this clone. The V call is TRBV6-1, the J call TRBJ1-1; TRBD1 is a possible D gene (5 bases). Trimming left V 2 bases short and J 5 bases short, with 12 bases between. Germline CDR1 is MNHNS and CDR2 is SASEGT. The CDR3 runs 14 residues. CDR3 sequence: CASSEIGRATEAFF. CDR3 coding DNA: TGTGCCAGCAGTGAAATCGGCAGGGCAACTGAAGCTTTCTTT.

The chain combines TRBV7-2 with TRBJ1-6; D gene ambiguous. With 5 bases removed from V and 5 bases from J, the gap between germline ends came to 16 bases. Germline V lookup: CDR1 SGHTA, CDR2 FQGNSA. The CDR3 spans 16 residues. The CDR3, as DNA: TGTGCCAGCAGCCCCAACCAAGGACGGCATAATTCACCCCTCCACTTT. It yields the protein CASSPNQGRHNSPLHF.

The V gene is TRBV18, the J gene TRBJ1-5; unclear D gene. Trimming left V 2 bases short and J 4 bases short, with 6 bases between. This CDR3 contains 13 residues. Germline V lookup: CDR1 KGHSH, CDR2 LQKENI. The CDR3 spells CASSPAQNQPQHF. The DNA of the CDR3 is TGTGCCAGCTCACCAGCACAGAATCAGCCCCAGCATTTT. Filled out from reference TRBV18 and TRBJ1-5, the complete variable domain reads NAGVMQNPRHLVRRRGQEARLRCSPMKGHSHVYWYRQLPEEGLKFMVYLQKENIIDESGMPKERFSAEFPKEGPSILRIQQVVRGDSAAYFCASSPAQNQPQHFGDGTRLSIL.

This chain uses TRBV7-2 with TRBJ2-2; 8 bases line up with TRBD2. The V gene end was trimmed by 4 bases and the J gene end by 7 bases; junction bases not matched to a gene: 14. The germline gives CDR1 SGHTA, CDR2 FQGNSA. The CDR3 sequence is 17 residues long. CDR3 DNA sequence: TGTGCCAGCAGCTGGGGGACTAGTCGGTCCTGGGACGGGGAGCTGTTTTTT. Protein: CASSWGTSRSWDGELFF.

The chain uses TRBV7-8 and TRBJ1-1, with D perhaps TRBD1 (6 bases). The CDR3 has 16 amino acids. The V gene lost 2 bases and the J gene lost 2 bases, with 15 bases spanning the gap. Germline V CDR1 and CDR2: SGHVS, FQNEAQ. The CDR3 bases are TGTGCCAGCAGCTTACCTAACCGACAGGTTAACACTGAAGCTTTCTTT. It is translated as CASSLPNRQVNTEAFF.

V usage is TRBV21-1 and J usage is TRBJ1-3; no check of the table's D call, TRBD1, against the DNA was made. TRBV21-1 corresponds to a pseudogene. The CDR3 length is 16 residues. CDR3: CASSKLDRGTGNTIYF. The CDR3 region has the DNA TGTGCCAGCAGCAAACTGGACAGAGGAACTGGAAACACCATATATTTT.

As for this clone: The same CDR3 is also encoded by other DNA sequences in this sample. The gene calls are TRBV12-3 or TRBV12-4 and TRBJ1-5; D may be TRBD1 (6 bases). Deletions cut 4 bases from V and 4 bases from J, with 8 bases between. The CDR3 consists of 13 residues. The CDR3 loop reads CASSYRVNQPQHF. The CDR3 DNA follows: TGTGCCAGCAGTTACAGGGTAAATCAGCCCCAGCATTTT.

The chain recombines TRBV18 with TRBJ2-7; tentatively, D is TRBD1 or TRBD2 (5 bases each). This CDR3 is 15 amino acids long. The V end lost 3 bases, the J end lost 1 base, and 13 bases lay between the germline ends. Germline V gene lookup returns CDR1 KGHSH and CDR2 LQKENI. The DNA for the CDR3 is TGTGCCAGCTCACCCCCCGGGGCATCTTCCTACGAGCAGTACTTC. It specifies CASSPPGASSYEQYF. The entire variable domain, with the rest obtained from reference TRBV18 and TRBJ2-7, is as follows: NAGVMQNPRHLVRRRGQEARLRCSPMKGHSHVYWYRQLPEEGLKFMVYLQKENIIDESGMPKERFSAEFPKEGPSILRIQQVVRGDSAAYFCASSPPGASSYEQYFGPGTRLTVT.

This chain joins TRBV27 and TRBJ2-7; maybe TRBD1 (7 bases). The germline V gene has CDR1 MNHEY and CDR2 SMNVEV (reference sequence). With 4 bases removed from V and 4 bases from J, the gap between germline ends came to 14 bases. This CDR3 comprises 14 residues. Here the CDR3 reads CASSYKGAGYEQYF. CDR3 nucleotide sequence: TGTGCCAGCAGTTATAAGGGGGCGGGGTACGAGCAGTACTTC.

The rearrangement uses TRBV19 and TRBJ2-5; unclear D gene. Germline assignment: CDR1 LNHDA and CDR2 SQIVND (reference sequence). This CDR3 contains 15 residues. Trimming stripped 3 bases from V and 5 bases from J, with 16 bases between. The CDR3 loop reads CASSIWPTGKETQYF. The DNA for the CDR3 is TGTGCCAGTAGTATTTGGCCCACGGGTAAGGAGACCCAGTACTTC.

The CDR3 here is CASSFGRALQGEQYF. The CDR3 DNA is TGTGCCAGCAGCTTTGGTAGGGCCCTTCAGGGGGAGCAGTACTTC. V usage is TRBV7-9 and J usage is TRBJ2-7, with D possibly TRBD1 on 6 matching bases. Germline V CDR1 and CDR2: SEHNR, FQNEAQ (reference sequence). CDR3 length: 15 residues. The V end lost 3 bases, the J end lost 7 bases, and 19 bases lay between the germline ends.

J is TRBJ2-5 and V is TRBV12-3 or TRBV12-4; D uncertain. V was trimmed by 1 base and J by 3 bases, leaving 3 bases between them. The CDR3 is 12 residues long. CDR3: CASSLGEETQYF. The CDR3 bases are TGTGCCAGCAGTTTAGGGGAAGAGACCCAGTACTTC.

The V gene is TRBV7-2, the J gene TRBJ2-1; D may be TRBD1 or TRBD2 (5 bases each). Looked up from germline, CDR1 is SGHTA and CDR2 is FQGNSA. V gave up 5 bases and J gave up 9 bases, with 20 bases separating them. The CDR3 contains 15 residues. The DNA for the CDR3 is TGTGCCAGCAGCCCGCAGGGAGCTGTAGTGGGTGAGCAGTTCTTC. It encodes CASSPQGAVVGEQFF.

J is TRBJ2-5 and V is TRBV5-1, with no clear D. Trimming took off 5 bases at V and 3 bases at J, with 11 bases between the two ends. This CDR3 region has 13 residues. Germline CDR1 reads SGHRS; CDR2 reads YFSETQ. CDR3 amino acids: CASRAGEEETQYF. CDR3 sequence (DNA): TGCGCCAGCAGGGCAGGCGAGGAAGAGACCCAGTACTTC.

This sequence joins TRBV28 and TRBJ1-2, with TRBD1 as a possible D gene (5 bases). Germline CDR1 is MDHEN and CDR2 is SYDVKM. This CDR3 spans 15 amino acids. V shed 4 bases and J shed 8 bases, with 20 bases lying between them. CDR3 nucleotides: TGTGCCAGCAGTTCCAGGACCGACCCAGCAGGGGGCTACACCTTC. It is translated as CASSSRTDPAGGYTF.

The V and J genes are TRBV28 and TRBJ2-7, with 7 nucleotides matching TRBD1. The V segment lost 5 bases and the J segment 9 bases; nucleotides outside the gene matches: 13. Germline V gene data show CDR1 as MDHEN and CDR2 as SYDVKM. This CDR3 spans 14 amino acids. CDR3 sequence (DNA): TGTGCCAGCAGTCCGGGACAGACCCTCTCCGGGCAGTACTTC. As protein: CASSPGQTLSGQYF.

This clone was picked up a small number of times. The chain uses TRBV10-2 and TRBJ2-7; D might be TRBD2 (6 bases). The CDR3 contains 14 residues. The germline V gene has CDR1 WSHSY and CDR2 SAAADI. Trimming took 2 bases from V and 0 from J, leaving 8 bases between them. The CDR3 coding sequence is TGCGCCAGCAGTGAGCGGGGGAGCTCCTACGAGCAGTACTTC. This codes for CASSERGSSYEQYF.

The chain joins TRBV28 to TRBJ1-5, with a weak D call TRBD1 (6 bases). V lost 4 bases and J lost 2, with 18 bases in between. The CDR3 is made up of 17 amino acids. Germline lookup yields CDR1 MDHEN and CDR2 SYDVKM. The CDR3 DNA reads TGTGCCAGCAGTTCGCCGTCTCGGGGGGCAGGCAATCAGCCCCAGCATTTT. It codes for CASSSPSRGAGNQPQHF.

The chain has TRBV6-6 and TRBJ1-1, with unresolved D. This CDR3 is 14 amino acids long. The V gene lost 5 bases and the J gene lost 0 bases, with 10 bases spanning the gap. The germline gives CDR1 MNHNY, CDR2 SVGAGI (reference sequence). CDR3 DNA: TGTGCCAGCAGTGTAACGGAGGTGAACACTGAAGCTTTCTTT. It yields the protein CASSVTEVNTEAFF.

The CDR3 here is CASSQDLGIAGGQETQYF. The CDR3 DNA reads as TGTGCCAGCAGCCAAGATCTGGGGATAGCGGGGGGCCAAGAGACCCAGTACTTC. The J gene is TRBJ2-5, the V gene TRBV4-2; 10 nucleotides match TRBD2. CDR1 is LGHNA and CDR2 is YNFKEQ in the germline V gene. The CDR3 contains 18 residues. V gave up 0 bases and J gave up 1 base; unmatched junction bases: 8.

This clone has only one observation. The J gene is TRBJ2-5, the V gene TRBV27; 12 nucleotides align to TRBD2. V dropped 0 bases and J dropped 4; count of bases not matched to a gene: 9. The germline V gene encodes CDR1 MNHEY and CDR2 SMNVEV (reference sequence). The CDR3 consists of 18 residues. The CDR3 DNA reads TGTGCCAGCAGTTTATCGAGCCTAGCGGGAGGGCTTGGAGAGACCCAGTACTTC. Its translation: CASSLSSLAGGLGETQYF.

The rearrangement uses TRBV11-2 and TRBJ2-3; D is unresolved. The V and J ends lost 5 bases and 2 bases respectively, with 11 bases between them. The germline CDR1 and CDR2 sequences are SGHAT and FQNNGV. The CDR3 loop spans 14 amino acids. The CDR3 region has the DNA TGTGCCAGCAGCGCCCGCGGTCACACAGATACGCAGTATTTT. It is translated as CASSARGHTDTQYF.

This clone was found once. The rearrangement joins TRBV6-2 or TRBV6-3 to TRBJ2-3; 8 nucleotides line up with TRBD2. This CDR3 region has 17 residues. Germline CDR1 is MNHEY and CDR2 is SVGEGT. V gave up 4 bases and J gave up 5 bases; unmatched junction bases: 14. CDR3 residues: CASSFRPTSGGKDTQYF. CDR3 bases: TGTGCCAGCAGTTTCCGCCCCACAAGCGGGGGTAAAGATACGCAGTATTTT.

The chain combines TRBV6-2 or TRBV6-3 with TRBJ2-1, with 9 bases identical to TRBD1. The CDR3 is 18 residues long. Germline values: CDR1 MNHEY, CDR2 SVGEGT. V was clipped by 0 bases and J by 7 bases; unmatched bases: 13. CDR3 loop: CASSYSAGWGQGKNEQFF. In DNA form, the CDR3 reads TGTGCCAGCAGTTACTCGGCGGGTTGGGGACAGGGAAAGAATGAGCAGTTCTTC.

This clone appeared once. The genes are TRBV7-9 and TRBJ2-7, with a tentative D call TRBD1 (6 bases). This CDR3 contains 15 residues. V lost 5 bases and J 5 bases, leaving 19 bases between the germline ends. From germline, CDR1 is SEHNR and CDR2 FQNEAQ (reference sequence). As DNA, the CDR3 is TGTGCCAGCAGCACTCCCCGGGCCCCAGGGGACGAGCAGTACTTC. It yields the protein CASSTPRAPGDEQYF.

This clone turned up a few times. The chain carries TRBV9 and TRBJ1-6; possibly TRBD1 for D (5 bases). Trimming took 0 bases from V and 9 from J, leaving 10 bases between them. The CDR3 has 14 residues. Germline V gene data show CDR1 as SGDLS and CDR2 as YYNGEE. This CDR3 is CASSVEGNLSPLHF. The CDR3 DNA follows: TGTGCCAGCAGCGTAGAGGGGAACCTTTCACCCCTCCACTTT.

The chain joins TRBV18 to TRBJ2-2; the D is unclear. The germline CDR1 and CDR2 sequences are KGHSH and LQKENI. The CDR3 runs 15 residues. Trimming cost V 3 bases and J 0 bases, with 8 bases left between them. The CDR3 loop reads CASSPGRANTGELFF. In DNA, the CDR3 is TGTGCCAGCTCACCCGGACGGGCGAACACCGGGGAGCTGTTTTTT.